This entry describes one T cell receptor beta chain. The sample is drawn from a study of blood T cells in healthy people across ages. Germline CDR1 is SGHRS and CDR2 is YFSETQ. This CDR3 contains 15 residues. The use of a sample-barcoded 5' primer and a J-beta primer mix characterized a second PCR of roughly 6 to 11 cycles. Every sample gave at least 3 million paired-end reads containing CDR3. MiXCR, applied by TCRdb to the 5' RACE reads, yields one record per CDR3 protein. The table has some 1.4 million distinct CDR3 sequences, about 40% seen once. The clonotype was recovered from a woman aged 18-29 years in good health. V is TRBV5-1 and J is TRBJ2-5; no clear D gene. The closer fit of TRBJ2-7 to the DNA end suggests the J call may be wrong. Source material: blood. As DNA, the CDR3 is TGCGCCAGCAGCTTGGGGTTTCCTACAGCCTACGAGCAGTACTTC. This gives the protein CASSLGFPTAYEQYF.